A single sample gave rise to the 17 T cell receptor beta chains below, sequenced in a study of blood T cell repertoires in COVID-19. Generated by immunoSEQ multiplex PCR, the TCRdb table keeps only in-frame clones and is missing some. Of fewer than 250,000 clones listed, about 84% were seen once; the top ten hold 6.5% to 9%. The sample consisted of PBMCs or T cells enriched from blood (not recorded which). The receptors were gathered from a woman between 40 and 50 years old with acute COVID-19.

This clone turned up a few times. One end of the junction fails to match germline, which may point to a read error. J is TRBJ1-2 and V is TRBV7-7; D is perhaps TRBD1 (5 bases). Per germline, CDR1 SSHAT and CDR2 FNYEAQ (reference sequence). This CDR3 contains 18 residues. The CDR3 DNA sequence: TGTGCTAGCAGCTTAGGGGCGCGGGGCAGGGCAGTAAAGCGCGGCTACACCTTC. Its translation is CASSLGARGRAVKRGYTF.

This chain links TRBV7-2 with TRBJ1-5; no clear D. V lost 1 base and J 5 bases, leaving 6 bases between the germline ends. CDR1 is SGHTA, CDR2 FQGNSA, per germline. CDR3 length: 13 residues. CDR3 residues: CASSLGEHQPQHF. DNA for the CDR3: TGTGCCAGCAGCTTAGGAGAGCATCAGCCCCAGCATTTT.

The V call is TRBV19, the J call TRBJ1-1; TRBD1 agrees at 9 bases. This CDR3 contains 14 residues. V dropped 3 bases and J dropped 11; count of bases not matched to a gene: 10. CDR1 LNHDA and CDR2 SQIVND come from the germline V gene (reference sequence). The CDR3: CASSMGQGMILAFF. In DNA form, the CDR3 reads TGTGCCAGTAGTATGGGACAGGGTATGATCTTGGCTTTCTTT.

This clone was counted between two and nine times. This chain joins TRBV10-2 and TRBJ1-3; 9 bases match TRBD1. Germline V lookup: CDR1 WSHSY, CDR2 SAAADI. V dropped 1 base and J dropped 4; count of bases not matched to a gene: 5. CDR3 length: 16 amino acids. The DNA of the CDR3 is TGCGCCAGCAGTGAGTGGGACAGGGTTTCAGGAAACACCATATATTTT. It codes for CASSEWDRVSGNTIYF.

This clone has ten or more counts. The chain links TRBV5-4 to TRBJ1-4; 7 positions match TRBD1. From germline, CDR1 is SGHNT and CDR2 YYREEE (reference sequence). CDR3 length: 15 amino acids. V trimming: 3 bases; J trimming: 4 bases; junction bases outside the gene matches: 6. CDR3 in amino acids: CASSYQTGHNEKLFF. The CDR3, as DNA: TGTGCCAGCAGCTACCAGACAGGGCATAATGAAAAACTGTTTTTT.

The genes are TRBV14 and TRBJ2-1; tentatively, D is TRBD2 (5 bases). CDR3 length: 16 residues. The germline V and J ends were trimmed by 2 bases and 3 bases, with 14 bases remaining between them. Germline V gene lookup returns CDR1 SGHDN and CDR2 FVKESK. CDR3 residues: CASSQQLAVGYNEQFF. The CDR3 bases are TGTGCCAGCAGCCAACAGCTAGCCGTCGGCTACAATGAGCAGTTCTTC.

The rearrangement uses TRBV4-3 and TRBJ2-7; D is unclear. CDR3 length equals 15 residues. CDR1 and CDR2 from the germline V gene are LGHNA and YSLEER. With 0 bases removed from V and 2 bases from J, the gap between germline ends came to 11 bases. The CDR3 DNA reads as TGCGCCAGCAGCCAAGAGCTCGCGGAAACCTACGAGCAGTACTTC. Its translation is CASSQELAETYEQYF.

The CDR3 here is CASSQVTVSEKLFF. Here the CDR3 DNA reads TGCGCCAGCAGCCAGGTTACAGTGTCTGAAAAACTGTTTTTT. The J gene is TRBJ1-4, the V gene TRBV4-1; no clear D gene. V lost 3 bases to trimming and J lost 7 bases, with 12 bases between them. The CDR3 covers 14 residues. Germline CDR1 is MGHRA and CDR2 is YSYEKL.

This clone was picked up a small number of times. The chain is built from TRBV7-9 and TRBJ1-1; TRBD1 agrees at 7 bases. The germline V gene has CDR1 SEHNR and CDR2 FQNEAQ (reference sequence). The CDR3 contains 15 residues. J was trimmed by 0 bases and V by 3 bases; bases with no gene match: 4. The CDR3 DNA reads as TGTGCCAGCAGCTTTTACAGGGGAATGAACACTGAAGCTTTCTTT. Protein sequence: CASSFYRGMNTEAFF.

The J gene is TRBJ1-6, the V gene TRBV10-3; 8 bases fit TRBD1. Losses at the gene ends were 10 bases for V and 10 bases for J; bases not matched to a gene: 9. Per the germline V gene, CDR1 is ENHRY and CDR2 is SYGVKD. This CDR3 is built from 13 residues. This chain's CDR3 is CATSTGVESPLHF. The CDR3 DNA reads as TGTGCCACATCGACAGGGGTGGAATCACCCCTCCACTTT.

The rearrangement links TRBV6-5 to TRBJ2-1; D possibly corresponds to TRBD1 (6 bases). Trimming stripped 4 bases from V and 3 bases from J, with 10 bases between. The CDR3 is 14 amino acids. Germline loops: CDR1 MNHEY, CDR2 SVGAGI. The CDR3 loop is CASSLTGYYNEQFF. The DNA of the CDR3 is TGTGCCAGCAGTTTAACAGGGTACTACAATGAGCAGTTCTTC.

The table lists this clone with a count of one. The chain carries TRBV11-3 and TRBJ1-1; D remains ambiguous. In germline, CDR1 is SGHNT, CDR2 YENEEA. The CDR3 covers 13 residues. The V end was cut by 5 bases, the J end by 4 bases, with 11 bases between. In DNA form, the CDR3 reads TGTGCCAGCAGCCTTGGGCCCCTCACTGAAGCTTTCTTT. It is translated as CASSLGPLTEAFF.

This clone came up a few times. The CDR3 DNA is TGCGCCAGCAGCCCCGTGGTGGGGCCGACAACTAATGAAAAACTGTTTTTT. Translated: CASSPVVGPTTNEKLFF. The rearrangement joins TRBV5-1 to TRBJ1-4; D is possibly TRBD1 (5 bases). The germline V gene encodes CDR1 SGHRS and CDR2 YFSETQ. The length of the CDR3 is 17 residues. Trimming shortened V by 4 bases and J by 0 bases, and 16 bases separated the two germline ends.

The chain couples TRBV7-2 to TRBJ2-5, with D perhaps TRBD2 (6 bases). With 4 bases removed from V and 1 base from J, the gap between germline ends came to 10 bases. Germline V gene lookup returns CDR1 SGHTA and CDR2 FQGNSA. The CDR3 length is 14 residues. The CDR3 sequence: CASSWGRIQETQYF. As DNA, the CDR3 is TGTGCCAGCAGCTGGGGGAGGATCCAAGAGACCCAGTACTTC.

This chain joins TRBV5-4 and TRBJ1-1, with TRBD1 matching 7 bases. Germline trimming cut 2 bases from V and 3 bases from J; bases unmatched to any gene: 1. The CDR3 sequence is 13 residues long. CDR1 is SGHNT, CDR2 YYREEE, per germline (reference sequence). In nucleotides, the CDR3 is TGTGCCAGCAGCTTTGACAGGGACACTGAAGCTTTCTTT. Translation gives CASSFDRDTEAFF.

The rearrangement joins TRBV12-3 or TRBV12-4 to TRBJ2-5; D remains ambiguous. The V end was cut by 10 bases, the J end by 2 bases, with 8 bases between. The CDR3 extends over 11 amino acids. The CDR3 bases are TGTGCCATAGAGGTTCAAGAGACCCAGTACTTC. It translates to CAIEVQETQYF.

The rearrangement uses TRBV2 and TRBJ2-5, with 16 nucleotides matching TRBD2. CDR3 length: 15 amino acids. Germline loops: CDR1 SNHLY, CDR2 FYNNEI. Trimming took 7 bases from V and 4 from J; bases not matched to a gene: 3. This CDR3 reads CASKGLAGGLETQYF. The CDR3 region has the DNA TGTGCCAGCAAGGGACTAGCGGGGGGGCTAGAGACCCAGTACTTC. The full variable domain, rest sourced from reference TRBV2 and TRBJ2-5, is EPEVTQTPSHQVTQMGQEVILRCVPISNHLYFYWYRQILGQKVEFLVSFYNNEISEKSEIFDDQFSVERPDGSNFTLKIRSTKLEDSAMYFCASKGLAGGLETQYFGPGTRLLVL.